This entry lists 14 T cell receptor beta chains sequenced from one sample in a study of metastatic and nonmetastatic thyroid tumors. TCRdb re-called the PCR reads via MiXCR. This table has 65,000 or so clones, 4% to 4.5% appearing once. Treatment of any kind had been given to no patient before thyroid surgery. The sequencing input was blood. All receptors derive from a female donor with papillary thyroid cancer or a benign thyroid nodule (not recorded which). Some clones in this sample may be carry-over from other donors' samples.

This clone was detected ten times or more. A read error may be the cause here, since a much bigger clone is one base away. The V and J genes are TRBV12-3 or TRBV12-4 and TRBJ2-5; the match to TRBD2 covers 10 bases. CDR3 length equals 16 residues. CDR3 DNA: TGTGTCAGCAGTTATTCGAGCGGGAGGGCCTCGGGGACCCAGTACTTC. Its translation is CVSSYSSGRASGTQYF.

As for this clone: With a much larger clone just one base away, this may be a read error. This sequence joins TRBV9 and TRBJ2-3, with 8 positions matching TRBD2. The CDR3 extends over 17 amino acids. Trimming took 4 bases from V and 4 from J; bases not matched to a gene: 14. Germline V gene data show CDR1 as SGDLS and CDR2 as YYNGEE. This CDR3 reads CASSSIRAGGQSDTQYF. The CDR3 DNA is TGTGCCAGCAGCTCAATTAGGGCGGGAGGTCAGTCAGATACGCAGTATTTT. The variable domain in full, with the rest retrieved from reference TRBV9 and TRBJ2-3, is DSGVTQTPKHLITATGQRVTLRCSPRSGDLSVYWYQQSLDQGLQFLIQYYNGEERAKGNILERFSAQQFPDLHSELNLSSLELGDSALYFCASSSIRAGGQSDTQYFGPGTRLTVL.

In this sample, this clone turned up many times. V usage is TRBV30 and J usage is TRBJ2-3, with D possibly being TRBD1 or TRBD2 (6 bases each). CDR3 length: 13 residues. Germline V gene lookup returns CDR1 GTSNPN and CDR2 SVGIG (reference sequence). The V end was cut by 2 bases, the J end by 4 bases, with 10 bases between. The CDR3 loop reads CAWSRGEADTQYF. The CDR3 DNA reads TGTGCCTGGAGTAGGGGGGAGGCAGATACGCAGTATTTT. Using reference TRBV30 and TRBJ2-3 for the parts outside the CDR3, the full variable domain is SQTIHQWPATLVQPVGSPLSLECTVEGTSNPNLYWYRQAAGRGLQLLFYSVGIGQISSEVPQNLSASRPQDRQFILSSKKLLLSDSGFYLCAWSRGEADTQYFGPGTRLTVL.

This clone was observed at least ten times. This chain uses TRBV27 with TRBJ1-1; 7 bases agree with TRBD1. The length of the CDR3 is 13 residues. The germline V gene encodes CDR1 MNHEY and CDR2 SMNVEV (reference sequence). J gave up 5 bases and V 5 bases, and 5 bases lay outside the gene matches. CDR3 region: CASSLDRVTEAFF. The CDR3 DNA is TGTGCCAGCAGTCTAGACAGGGTAACTGAAGCTTTCTTT.

This clone was seen many times. The J gene is TRBJ1-1, the V gene TRBV27, with 10 bases matching TRBD1. V shed 6 bases, J shed 5 bases, and the junction held 6 bases outside the gene matches. The CDR3 length is 14 residues. Per germline, CDR1 MNHEY and CDR2 SMNVEV (reference sequence). CDR3 protein: CASRKTGGFTEAFF. The CDR3 DNA is TGTGCCAGCAGGAAGACAGGGGGCTTTACTGAAGCTTTCTTT.

This clone was detected ten times or more. V usage is TRBV20-1 and J usage is TRBJ1-2; D is possibly TRBD1 (6 bases). The CDR3 has 12 amino acids. V lost 3 bases and J lost 4, with 9 bases in between. CDR1 and CDR2 (germline): DFQATT, SNEGSKA (reference sequence). The CDR3 sequence is CSARGGSYGYTF. CDR3 coding DNA: TGCAGTGCTAGGGGGGGCAGCTATGGCTACACCTTC.

This clone was seen ten or more times. The chain couples TRBV2 to TRBJ2-7; 9 bases match TRBD1. The germline V gene has CDR1 SNHLY and CDR2 FYNNEI. V shed 8 bases and J 3 bases; nucleotides not matched to a gene: 2. The CDR3 consists of 12 residues. The DNA of the CDR3 is TGTGCCAGCGGGACAGGGAACTACGAGCAGTACTTC. Protein sequence: CASGTGNYEQYF.

In regard to this clone: A much larger clone sits a single nucleotide away, making a read error possible. The V gene is TRBV3-1, the J gene TRBJ1-2; 7 bases line up with TRBD1. The V segment lost 5 bases and the J segment 8 bases; nucleotides outside the gene matches: 5. The CDR3 totals 12 residues. Looked up from germline, CDR1 is LGHDT and CDR2 is YNNKEL (reference sequence). The CDR3 sequence is CASSVTGVGYTF. DNA of the CDR3: TGTGCCAGCAGCGTAACAGGGGTCGGCTACACCTTC.

The chain joins TRBV5-1 to TRBJ2-7, with no clear D. CDR1 and CDR2 from the germline V gene are SGHRS and YFSETQ. Trimming stripped 6 bases from V and 7 bases from J, with 20 bases between. The CDR3 sequence is 14 residues long. The CDR3 sequence: CASTSETTAPEQYF. CDR3 DNA sequence: TGCGCCAGCACCTCGGAGACAACGGCACCGGAGCAGTACTTC.

The chain joins TRBV6-1 to TRBJ2-3; no clear D gene. The CDR3 totals 13 residues. V lost 3 bases and J 1 base, leaving 5 bases between the germline ends. Germline CDR1 is MNHNS and CDR2 is SASEGT. CDR3 sequence: CASSDSRTDTQYF. CDR3 nucleotides: TGTGCCAGCAGTGATTCACGCACAGATACGCAGTATTTT.

In its sample, this clone was seen many times. The chain recombines TRBV6-5 with TRBJ2-1; 7 positions agree with TRBD2. The CDR3 length is 17 residues. CDR1 and CDR2 from the germline V gene are MNHEY and SVGAGI. V trimming: 0 bases; J trimming: 0 bases; junction bases outside the gene matches: 5. The CDR3 region is CASSYSMGGSSYNEQFF. The CDR3 DNA reads as TGTGCCAGCAGTTACTCGATGGGGGGGAGCTCCTACAATGAGCAGTTCTTC.

This clone was seen at least ten times. The rearrangement uses TRBV27 and TRBJ1-3; D is ambiguous. Germline CDR1 and CDR2: MNHEY and SMNVEV (reference sequence). This CDR3 region has 15 residues. The germline V and J ends were trimmed by 0 bases and 0 bases, with 6 bases remaining between them. Here the CDR3 DNA reads TGTGCCAGCAGTTTATCTCGGGGCTCTGGAAACACCATATATTTT. It translates to CASSLSRGSGNTIYF.

Ten or more counts support this clone. The rearrangement joins TRBV6-1 to TRBJ2-7; D not resolved. Trimming took 6 bases from V and 0 from J, leaving 9 bases between them. The germline V gene encodes CDR1 MNHNS and CDR2 SASEGT. This CDR3 is built from 13 residues. The CDR3 protein is CASRKKNSYEQYF. The CDR3 nucleotides read TGTGCCAGCAGGAAGAAAAACTCCTACGAGCAGTACTTC.

In this sample, this clone turned up a few times. The V and J genes are TRBV6-5 and TRBJ2-7, with no clear D. Trimming took 0 bases from V and 4 from J, leaving 16 bases between them. The CDR3 is 16 residues long. Germline values: CDR1 MNHEY, CDR2 SVGAGI. The DNA of the CDR3 is TGTGCCAGCAGTTACTCGAGTAGGGCCTCCGTTTACGAGCAGTACTTC. It codes for CASSYSSRASVYEQYF.